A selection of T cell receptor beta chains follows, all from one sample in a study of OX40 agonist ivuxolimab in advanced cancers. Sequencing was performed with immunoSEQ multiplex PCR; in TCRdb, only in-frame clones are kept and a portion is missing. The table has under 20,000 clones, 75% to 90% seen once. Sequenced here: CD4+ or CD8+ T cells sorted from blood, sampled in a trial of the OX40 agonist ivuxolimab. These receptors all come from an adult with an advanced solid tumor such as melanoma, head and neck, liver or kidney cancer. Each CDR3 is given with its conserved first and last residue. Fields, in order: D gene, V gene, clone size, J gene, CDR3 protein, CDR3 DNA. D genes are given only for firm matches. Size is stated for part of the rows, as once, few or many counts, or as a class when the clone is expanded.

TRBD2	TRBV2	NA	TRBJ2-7	CASRRTSSYEQYF	TGTGCCAGCAGGAGGACTAGCAGCTACGAGCAGTACTTC
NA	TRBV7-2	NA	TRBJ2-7	CASSFGGFYEQYF	TGTGCCAGCAGCTTCGGGGGCTTCTACGAGCAGTACTTC
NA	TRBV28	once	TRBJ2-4	CASSLADAVAKNIQYF	TGTGCCAGCAGTTTAGCCGACGCGGTAGCCAAAAACATTCAGTACTTC
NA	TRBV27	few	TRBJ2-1	CASSLMGDEQFF	TGTGCCAGCAGTTTAATGGGCGATGAGCAGTTCTTC
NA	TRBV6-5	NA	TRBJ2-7	CASSYGRAGYEQYF	TGTGCCAGCAGTTACGGCCGCGCCGGCTACGAGCAGTACTTC
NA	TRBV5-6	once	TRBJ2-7	CASSLGGDTYEQYF	TGTGCCAGCAGCTTGGGGGGGGACACCTACGAGCAGTACTTC
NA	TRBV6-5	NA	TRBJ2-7	CASSYSKDVSYEQYF	TGTGCCAGCAGTTACTCGAAGGACGTCTCCTACGAGCAGTACTTC
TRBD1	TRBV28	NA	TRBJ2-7	CASSLAGTGSYEQYF	TGTGCCAGCAGTTTGGCCGGGACAGGGTCCTACGAGCAGTACTTC
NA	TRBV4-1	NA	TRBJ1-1	CASSQGAGLNTEAFF	TGCGCCAGCAGCCAAGGGGCAGGTCTGAACACTGAAGCTTTCTTT
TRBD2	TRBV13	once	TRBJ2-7	CASSFRGRAYEQYF	TGTGCCAGCAGCTTTCGCGGGAGGGCCTACGAGCAGTACTTC
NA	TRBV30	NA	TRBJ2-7	CAWGGREQYF	TGTGCCTGGGGCGGGCGGGAGCAGTACTTC
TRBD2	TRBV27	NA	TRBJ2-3	CASSTPNLADSTDTQYF	TGTGCCAGCAGTACCCCCAATCTAGCGGATAGCACAGATACGCAGTATTTT
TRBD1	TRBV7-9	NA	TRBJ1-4	CASSLDARQGVLNEKLFF	TGTGCCAGCAGCTTAGACGCCCGACAGGGGGTTCTTAATGAAAAACTGTTTTTT
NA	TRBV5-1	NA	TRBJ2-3	CASSSLEADTQYF	TGCGCCAGCAGTTCTCTCGAAGCAGATACGCAGTATTTT
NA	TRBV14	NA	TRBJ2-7	CASSPGPLGSYEQYF	TGTGCCAGCAGCCCGGGACCGCTCGGCTCCTACGAGCAGTACTTC
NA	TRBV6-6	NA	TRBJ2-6	CASSPEGANVLTF	TGTGCCAGCAGTCCGGAAGGGGCCAACGTCCTGACTTTC
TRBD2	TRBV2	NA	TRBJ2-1	CAGGRAYNEQFF	TGTGCCGGGGGGAGGGCCTACAATGAGCAGTTCTTC
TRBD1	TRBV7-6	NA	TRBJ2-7	CASSLGQGTYEQYF	TGTGCCAGCAGCTTAGGACAGGGAACCTACGAGCAGTACTTC
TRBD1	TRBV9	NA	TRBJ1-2	CASSPTARDSLNYGYTF	TGTGCCAGCAGCCCGACCGCAAGGGACAGTCTTAACTATGGCTACACCTTC
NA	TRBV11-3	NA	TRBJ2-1	CASSLGPGNEQFF	TGTGCCAGCAGCTTAGGGCCTGGGAATGAGCAGTTCTTC
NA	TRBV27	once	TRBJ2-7	CASSLGFSYEQYF	TGTGCCAGCAGTTTAGGGTTCTCCTACGAGCAGTACTTC
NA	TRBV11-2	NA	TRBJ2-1	CASSSTSGTIGEQFF	TGTGCCAGCAGCTCCACCTCCGGGACAATAGGAGAGCAGTTCTTC
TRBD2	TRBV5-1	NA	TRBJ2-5	CASSLETSGSETQYF	TGCGCCAGCAGCTTGGAGACTAGCGGGAGCGAGACCCAGTACTTC
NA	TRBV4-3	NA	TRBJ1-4	CASSQDRVIATNEKLFF	TGCGCCAGCAGCCAAGATAGGGTGATTGCAACTAATGAAAAACTGTTTTTT
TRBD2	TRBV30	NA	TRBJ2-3	CAWSVTSGTDTQYF	TGTGCCTGGAGTGTGACTAGCGGCACAGATACGCAGTATTTT
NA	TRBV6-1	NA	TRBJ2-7	CASSEEEGGLGGPYEQYF	TGTGCCAGCAGTGAAGAAGAAGGGGGTCTTGGAGGCCCCTACGAGCAGTACTTC
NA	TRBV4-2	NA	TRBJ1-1	CASSQDIGYTEAFF	TGTGCCAGCAGCCAAGATATAGGGTACACTGAAGCTTTCTTT
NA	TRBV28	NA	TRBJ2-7	CASSNSHLSYEQYF	TGTGCCAGCAGTAACAGCCATTTATCCTACGAGCAGTACTTC
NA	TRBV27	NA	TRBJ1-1	CASSPLLLQGRTEAFF	TGTGCCAGCAGTCCACTATTGCTACAGGGTCGCACTGAAGCTTTCTTT
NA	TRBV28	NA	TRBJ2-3	CASNLPSGIVVSDTQYF	TGTGCCAGCAACCTACCGTCCGGAATAGTGGTCTCAGATACGCAGTATTTT
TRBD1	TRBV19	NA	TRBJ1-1	CASSSYRGPNTEAFF	TGTGCCAGTAGTTCCTACAGGGGGCCGAACACTGAAGCTTTCTTT
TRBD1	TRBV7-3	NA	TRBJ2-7	CASRMDRGWEQYF	TGTGCCAGCAGAATGGACAGGGGATGGGAGCAGTACTTC
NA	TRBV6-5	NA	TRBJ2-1	CATAWQGGNEQFF	TGTGCCACCGCCTGGCAGGGGGGCAATGAGCAGTTCTTC
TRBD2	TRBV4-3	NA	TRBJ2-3	CASSQGGGGPNTQYF	TGCGCCAGCAGCCAAGGTGGGGGAGGGCCGAATACGCAGTATTTT
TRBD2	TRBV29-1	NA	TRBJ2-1	CSVDSTSGNYNEQFF	TGCAGCGTTGATTCGACTAGCGGGAATTACAATGAGCAGTTCTTC
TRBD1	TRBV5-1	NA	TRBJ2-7	CASSLVTGGLTYEQYF	TGCGCCAGCAGCTTGGTAACAGGGGGCTTAACGTACGAGCAGTACTTC
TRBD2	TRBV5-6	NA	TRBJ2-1	CASSFISGRLNEQFF	TGTGCCAGCAGCTTTATCAGCGGGAGACTCAATGAGCAGTTCTTC
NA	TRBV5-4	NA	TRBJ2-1	CASSLEGQLSGEQFF	TGTGCCAGCAGCTTGGAAGGGCAGCTTTCGGGGGAGCAGTTCTTC
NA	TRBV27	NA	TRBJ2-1	CASSPGRFGNYNEQFF	TGTGCCAGCAGCCCGGGACGTTTCGGGAACTACAATGAGCAGTTCTTC
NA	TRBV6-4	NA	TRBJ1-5	CASSDRRGEVNQPQHF	TGTGCCAGCAGTGACCGGAGAGGGGAGGTCAATCAGCCCCAGCATTTT
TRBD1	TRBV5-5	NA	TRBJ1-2	CASSLGTGNYGYTF	TGTGCCAGCAGCTTGGGGACAGGGAACTATGGCTACACCTTC
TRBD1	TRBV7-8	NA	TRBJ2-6	CASSLDRSSGANVLTF	TGTGCCAGCAGCTTGGACAGGAGCTCTGGGGCCAACGTCCTGACTTTC
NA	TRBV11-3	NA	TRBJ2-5	CASSGPGPDRETQYF	TGTGCCAGCAGCGGGCCGGGCCCCGACCGGGAGACCCAGTACTTC
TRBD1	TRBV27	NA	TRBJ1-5	CASSPGGRYQPQHF	TGTGCCAGCAGTCCAGGGGGGCGATATCAGCCCCAGCATTTT
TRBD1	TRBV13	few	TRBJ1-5	CASSLRSRGVWPQHF	TGTGCCAGCAGCTTGAGGAGCAGGGGGGTGTGGCCCCAGCATTTT
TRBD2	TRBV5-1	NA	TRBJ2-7	CASGTSGNEQYF	TGCGCCAGCGGGACTAGCGGGAACGAGCAGTACTTC
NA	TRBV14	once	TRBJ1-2	CASSHFYNALLPGTADYGYTF	TGTGCCAGCAGCCATTTCTATAATGCTCTCCTCCCCGGGACGGCGGACTATGGCTACACCTTC
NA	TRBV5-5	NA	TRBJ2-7	CASSSPYEQYF	TGTGCCAGCAGCTCTCCCTACGAGCAGTACTTC
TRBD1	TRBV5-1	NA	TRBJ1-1	CASSPGQGAMNTEAFF	TGCGCCAGCAGCCCCGGACAGGGGGCCATGAACACTGAAGCTTTCTTT
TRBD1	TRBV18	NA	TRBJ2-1	CASSPSGTGANEQFF	TGTGCCAGCTCACCTTCCGGGACAGGAGCGAATGAGCAGTTCTTC
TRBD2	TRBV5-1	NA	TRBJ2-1	CASSLVLAGDNEQFF	TGCGCCAGCAGCTTGGTTCTAGCGGGAGACAATGAGCAGTTCTTC
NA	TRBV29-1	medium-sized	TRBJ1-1	CSVEAGASSGGTEAFF	TGCAGCGTTGAAGCTGGAGCCTCATCGGGGGGGACTGAAGCTTTCTTT
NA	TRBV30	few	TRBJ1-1	CAWSVHPTEAFF	TGTGCCTGGAGTGTACACCCCACTGAAGCTTTCTTT
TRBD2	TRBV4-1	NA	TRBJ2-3	CASSLSGRATDTQYF	TGCGCCAGCAGCCTTAGCGGGAGGGCCACAGATACGCAGTATTTT
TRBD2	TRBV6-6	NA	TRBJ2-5	CASTLTSGYETQYF	TGTGCCAGCACCTTGACTAGCGGTTATGAGACCCAGTACTTC
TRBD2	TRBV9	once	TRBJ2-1	CASSASGGPGEQFF	TGTGCCAGCAGCGCGTCGGGAGGGCCCGGTGAGCAGTTCTTC
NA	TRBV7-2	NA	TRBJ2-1	CASRFPGDNEQFF	TGTGCCAGCAGGTTCCCGGGGGACAATGAGCAGTTCTTC
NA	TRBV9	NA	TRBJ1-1	CASSVGDWNTEAFF	TGTGCCAGCAGCGTGGGAGACTGGAACACTGAAGCTTTCTTT
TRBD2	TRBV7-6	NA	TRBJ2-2	CASSQTLAGVTGELFF	TGTGCCAGCAGCCAGACGCTAGCGGGAGTCACCGGGGAGCTGTTTTTT
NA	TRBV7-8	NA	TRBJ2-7	CASSLAVPSYEQYF	TGTGCCAGCAGCTTAGCGGTTCCCTCCTACGAGCAGTACTTC